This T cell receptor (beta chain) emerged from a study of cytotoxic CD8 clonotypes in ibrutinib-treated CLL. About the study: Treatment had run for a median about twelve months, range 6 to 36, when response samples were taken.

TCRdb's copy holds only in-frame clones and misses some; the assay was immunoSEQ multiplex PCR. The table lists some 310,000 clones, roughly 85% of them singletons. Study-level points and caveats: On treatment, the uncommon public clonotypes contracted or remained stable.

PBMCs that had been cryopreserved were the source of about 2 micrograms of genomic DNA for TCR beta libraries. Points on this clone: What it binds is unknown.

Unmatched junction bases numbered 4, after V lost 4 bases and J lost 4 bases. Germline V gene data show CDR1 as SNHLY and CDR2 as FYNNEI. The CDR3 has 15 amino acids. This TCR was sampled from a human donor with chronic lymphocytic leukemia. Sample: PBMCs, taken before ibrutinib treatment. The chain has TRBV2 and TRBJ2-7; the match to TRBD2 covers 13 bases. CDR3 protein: CASSVALAGGYEQYF. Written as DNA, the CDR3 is TGTGCCAGCAGTGTAGCACTAGCGGGAGGGTACGAGCAGTACTTC.